What follows are 9 T cell receptor beta chains derived from one specimen sequenced in a study of blood T cell repertoires in COVID-19. TCRdb keeps only in-frame clones here, not all; method: immunoSEQ multiplex PCR. This repertoire shows approximately 190,000 clones, 80% to 85% found once; its top ten account for less than 8.5%. The specimen was PBMCs or T cells enriched from blood (not recorded which). Source of these receptors: a man aged 40-50 years who had recovered from COVID-19.

This clone has more than one count but fewer than ten. The chain recombines TRBV6-2 or TRBV6-3 with TRBJ1-5; 9 bases agree with TRBD1. The germline CDR1 and CDR2 sequences are MNHEY and SVGEGT. The trim removed 4 bases at V and 5 bases at J, leaving 6 bases unmatched. CDR3 size: 15 residues. The CDR3 is CASSSTGGFYQPQHF. In DNA, the CDR3 is TGTGCCAGCAGTTCTACAGGGGGCTTTTATCAGCCCCAGCATTTT.

DNA of the CDR3: TGTGCCAGCAGCCCGTCTAGCGGGGTTACTCGGGGTGAGCAGTTCTTC. Protein sequence: CASSPSSGVTRGEQFF. V and J are TRBV13 and TRBJ2-1; the match to TRBD2 covers 9 bases. Germline loops: CDR1 PRHDT, CDR2 FYEKMQ (reference sequence). The V gene end was trimmed by 5 bases and the J gene end by 9 bases; junction bases not matched to a gene: 14. CDR3 length equals 16 residues.

V usage is TRBV3-1 (or the pseudogene TRBV3-2) and J usage is TRBJ2-7; 7 nucleotides align to TRBD1. Germline V CDR1 and CDR2: LGHDT, YNNKEL (reference sequence). J gave up 6 bases and V 4 bases, and 9 bases lay outside the gene matches. The CDR3 totals 14 residues. The CDR3 DNA follows: TGTGCCAGCAGCCCCATGACAGGGAACGGCGAGCAGTACTTC. Translation gives CASSPMTGNGEQYF.

Only one count was recorded for this clone. The V call is TRBV5-6, the J call TRBJ2-7; tentatively, D is TRBD1 (7 bases). Germline V gene sequence: CDR1 SGHDT, CDR2 YYEEEE. The CDR3 is made up of 13 amino acids. Trimming took off 1 base at V and 3 bases at J, with 8 bases between the two ends. CDR3 sequence: CASSLQGGYEQYF. The CDR3 coding sequence is TGTGCCAGCAGCTTGCAGGGGGGCTACGAGCAGTACTTC.

This clone appeared once. The V and J genes are TRBV30 and TRBJ1-1; TRBD1 matches 10 bases. The CDR3 extends over 17 amino acids. The germline V gene encodes CDR1 GTSNPN and CDR2 SVGIG (reference sequence). Trimming took 7 bases from V and 4 from J; bases not matched to a gene: 18. CDR3 in amino acids: CAFRTPGQGLSSTEAFF. CDR3 bases: TGTGCCTTTAGAACGCCGGGACAGGGGCTCTCCAGCACTGAAGCTTTCTTT.

This clone was seen a handful of times. The gene calls are TRBV6-5 and TRBJ1-1; the match to TRBD1 covers 7 bases. Trimming at V came to 6 bases and at J to 5 bases, leaving 12 bases not matched to a gene. This CDR3 comprises 15 residues. Germline CDR1 is MNHEY and CDR2 is SVGAGI. The CDR3, as DNA: TGTGCCAGCAGCTGGGACAGTCTCGAGGGAACTGAAGCTTTCTTT. Translation gives CASSWDSLEGTEAFF.

The chain joins TRBV27 to TRBJ1-1; D is uncertain. The germline V gene encodes CDR1 MNHEY and CDR2 SMNVEV (reference sequence). The CDR3 contains 14 residues. Between the trimmed V and J ends, which lost 4 bases and 10 bases, there was a span of 19 bases. CDR3 region: CASSSSSLGSRAFF. DNA of the CDR3: TGTGCCAGCAGTTCATCTAGCCTTGGGTCTAGAGCTTTCTTT.

The chain couples TRBV5-5 to TRBJ1-1; weak D call: TRBD1 (5 bases). The CDR3 runs to 15 residues. V gave up 4 bases and J gave up 4 bases, with 17 bases separating them. Germline lookup yields CDR1 SGHKS and CDR2 YYEKEE (reference sequence). The chain's CDR3 is CASSPWGGLGTEAFF. The CDR3 DNA reads as TGTGCCAGCAGCCCTTGGGGGGGTTTGGGCACTGAAGCTTTCTTT.

The chain joins TRBV3-1 (or the pseudogene TRBV3-2) to TRBJ1-6; D is unclear. Trimming took off 7 bases at V and 5 bases at J, with 9 bases between the two ends. From germline, CDR1 is LGHDT and CDR2 YNNKEL (reference sequence). The CDR3 spans 13 residues. The CDR3 DNA reads TGTGCCAGCATGCTGGGAGATAATTCACCCCTCCACTTT. This sequence encodes CASMLGDNSPLHF.